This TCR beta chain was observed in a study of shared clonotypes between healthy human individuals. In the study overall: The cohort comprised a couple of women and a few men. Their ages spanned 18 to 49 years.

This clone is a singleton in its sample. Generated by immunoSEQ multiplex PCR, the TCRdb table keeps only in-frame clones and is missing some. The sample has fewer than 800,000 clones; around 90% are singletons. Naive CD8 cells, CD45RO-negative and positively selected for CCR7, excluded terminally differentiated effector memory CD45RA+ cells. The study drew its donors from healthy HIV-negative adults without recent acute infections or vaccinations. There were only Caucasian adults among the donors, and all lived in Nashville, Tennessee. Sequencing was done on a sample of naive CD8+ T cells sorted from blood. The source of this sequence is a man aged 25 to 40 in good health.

CDR3 DNA sequence: TGTGCCAGCAGCGTAGAACAAGAGACCCAGTACTTC. This gives the protein CASSVEQETQYF. The chain is built from TRBV9 and TRBJ2-5; no definite D call. The germline V and J ends were trimmed by 0 bases and 2 bases, with 2 bases remaining between them. The length of the CDR3 is 12 residues. CDR1 is SGDLS and CDR2 is YYNGEE in the germline V gene.